Presented here are 3 T cell receptor beta chains from one specimen sequenced in a study of identical twins. TCRdb independently ran MiXCR on the 5' RACE reads; one entry per CDR3 protein. The data show fewer than 900,000 distinct CDR3 sequences, 15% to 20% seen once. The data were also submitted as part of a second study, on T cells expressing NK-cell markers.

The sequenced sample was PBMCs. Source of these receptors: a woman younger than 35 in good health.

This clonotype came up a few times. The V and J genes are TRBV3-1 and TRBJ2-7; D may be TRBD2 (6 bases). Germline assignment: CDR1 LGHDT and CDR2 YNNKEL (reference sequence). V gave up 4 bases and J gave up 0 bases, with 13 bases separating them. The CDR3 is 15 residues long. The CDR3 nucleotides are TGTGCCAGCAGCCCGAATTACGGGAGCTCCTACGAGCAGTACTTC. This translates into CASSPNYGSSYEQYF.

V usage is TRBV10-3 and J usage is TRBJ2-3, with 7 positions matching TRBD2. CDR1 is ENHRY, CDR2 SYGVKD, per germline. Trimming cost V 1 base and J 0 bases; bases outside gene matches: 7. The CDR3 contains 17 residues. The CDR3 loop reads CAISELGLKTSTDTQYF. The CDR3 coding sequence is TGTGCCATCAGTGAGTTGGGACTAAAAACTAGCACAGATACGCAGTATTTT.

This rearrangement joins TRBV20-1 to TRBJ1-6, with TRBD1 as a possible D gene (6 bases). With 1 base removed from V and 8 bases from J, the gap between germline ends came to 15 bases. The CDR3 extends over 15 amino acids. Looked up from germline, CDR1 is DFQATT and CDR2 is SNEGSKA (reference sequence). CDR3 nucleotides: TGCAGTGCTAGAGCTACCTCAGGGGAGCATTCACCCCTCCACTTT. Translating it yields CSARATSGEHSPLHF.